The subject of this entry is one TCR beta chain. The read ends 3 residues early relative to the CDR3; the germline J gene fills the gap. This CDR3 spans 16 amino acids. V was pared by 1 base and J by 7 bases, with 6 bases of the junction left unmatched. These data come from a study of T cells in women clearing cervical HPV infection. Study context: Controls gave blood once infection was undetectable; cases at lesion identification.

Only in-frame clones appear in the TCRdb table, and some are missing; sequencing was by immunoSEQ multiplex PCR. This table holds tens of thousands of clones. The sequenced material came from blood buffy coat. The clonotype was recovered from a woman aged 18 to 75 with a cervical HPV16 infection that either progressed to CIN3+ or cleared (not recorded which). The chain joins TRBV23-1 to TRBJ1-4; 10 positions agree with TRBD1. TRBV23-1 is sorted into the ORF group, with uncertain function. The CDR3 DNA, read in part, is TGCGCCAGCAGTCAATGGGGACAGGGGCCCGGTGAAAAA. Translating gives CASSQWGQGPGEK. The entire CDR3 is CASSQWGQGPGEKLFF.